These 25 T cell receptor beta chains share one sample of origin, sequenced in a study of regulatory T cells in long-lasting Graves disease. Stated time point: newly diagnosed GD, antithyroid drugs for less than 3 months. Extracted RNA from PBMCs served as the source of the TCR library. CDR3-region Arm-PCR and iRepertoire HTBI primers produced the TCR beta libraries. MiXCR, run by TCRdb on the multiplex PCR reads, gives a single entry per CDR3 protein. The table includes 360,000 or so distinct CDR3 sequences, 16% detected once. The same sample was also used in a study of T cells in Graves' hyperthyroidism and ophthalmopathy.

Sequencing used peripheral blood mononuclear cells (PBMCs), obtained at new diagnosis, from a patient treated with antithyroid drugs. These receptors all come from a middle-aged man with Graves disease.

This clonotype appeared many times. The V gene is TRBV27, the J gene TRBJ2-3, with 8 bases aligning to TRBD2. The ends lost 2 bases at V and 0 bases at J; junction bases unmatched: 7. Germline CDR1 is MNHEY and CDR2 is SMNVEV (reference sequence). The CDR3 spans 17 residues. For the CDR3, the DNA is TGTGCCAGCAGTTTAAATTGGCGGGGGGAGAGCACAGATACGCAGTATTTT. This codes for CASSLNWRGESTDTQYF.

Ten or more counts support this clonotype. The chain has TRBV2 and TRBJ2-1, with TRBD2 matching over 12 bases. CDR1 is SNHLY, CDR2 FYNNEI, per germline. The V segment lost 7 bases and the J segment 0 bases; nucleotides outside the gene matches: 10. This CDR3 spans 18 amino acids. For the CDR3, the DNA is TGTGCCAGCACGCGGACTAGCGGGGACCTCCGCTCCTACAATGAGCAGTTCTTC. This codes for CASTRTSGDLRSYNEQFF.

This rearrangement joins TRBV12-3 or TRBV12-4 to TRBJ2-1; 8 nucleotides match TRBD1. With V trimmed by 1 base and J by 7 bases, 6 bases remained unmatched. The length of the CDR3 is 15 residues. The CDR3 here is CASSLDRGSGNEQFF. The DNA of the CDR3 is TGTGCCAGCAGTTTAGACAGGGGGAGTGGTAATGAGCAGTTCTTC.

This clonotype has at least ten counts. The chain carries TRBV28 and TRBJ2-5; 9 nucleotides match TRBD2. The germline CDR1 and CDR2 sequences are MDHEN and SYDVKM. The V and J ends lost 4 bases and 5 bases, in that order; junction bases with no gene match: 8. This CDR3 comprises 15 residues. CDR3 region: CASSSLAGRSETQYF. The CDR3 nucleotides read TGTGCCAGCAGTTCCCTAGCGGGGAGGTCGGAGACCCAGTACTTC. Looking up the rest from reference TRBV28 and TRBJ2-5 gives the full variable domain: DVKVTQSSRYLVKRTGEKVFLECVQDMDHENMFWYRQDPGLGLRLIYFSYDVKMKEKGDIPEGYSVSREKKERFSLILESASTNQTSMYLCASSSLAGRSETQYFGPGTRLLVL.

This clonotype was seen many times. The gene calls are TRBV20-1 and TRBJ1-6, with 8 nucleotides matching TRBD1. Germline CDR1 and CDR2: DFQATT and SNEGSKA (reference sequence). With 2 bases clipped from V and 7 bases from J, the junction kept 16 bases outside the gene matches. The CDR3 covers 18 residues. The CDR3 region is CSARFSRWQGAWNSPLHF. CDR3 in DNA: TGCAGTGCTAGATTTAGCCGGTGGCAGGGGGCCTGGAATTCACCCCTCCACTTT.

At least ten counts were recorded for this clonotype. The rearrangement links TRBV3-1 to TRBJ1-6; no clear D gene. CDR3 length: 13 amino acids. The germline V gene encodes CDR1 LGHDT and CDR2 YNNKEL (reference sequence). Trimming cost V 4 bases and J 9 bases, with 10 bases left between them. For the CDR3, the DNA is TGTGCCAGCAGCCCGCGGGGTCTTTCACCCCTCCACTTT. Translating it yields CASSPRGLSPLHF.

The chain uses TRBV2 and TRBJ2-7; tentative D call: TRBD1 (6 bases). Trimming stripped 7 bases from V and 3 bases from J, with 10 bases between. The germline CDR1 and CDR2 sequences are SNHLY and FYNNEI. The CDR3 runs 12 residues. CDR3 in amino acids: CASKARGYEQYF. CDR3 sequence (DNA): TGTGCCAGCAAGGCCAGGGGCTACGAGCAGTACTTC.

This clonotype showed up many times. V gene TRBV20-1 combines with J gene TRBJ2-1, with D perhaps TRBD1 (5 bases). V lost 6 bases to trimming and J lost 0 bases, with 9 bases between them. Germline V gene data show CDR1 as DFQATT and CDR2 as SNEGSKA (reference sequence). CDR3 size: 13 residues. DNA for the CDR3: TGCAGTGCAGGACACAGCTCCTACAATGAGCAGTTCTTC. Protein sequence: CSAGHSSYNEQFF.

This clonotype was recorded at least ten times. This chain uses TRBV4-3 with TRBJ2-7; 7 bases agree with TRBD2. The CDR3 length is 16 residues. Trimming cost V 1 base and J 1 base; bases outside gene matches: 7. CDR1 is LGHNA, CDR2 YSLEER, per germline. The CDR3 here is CASSQGWSGESYEQYF. Written as DNA, the CDR3 is TGCGCCAGCAGCCAAGGTTGGAGCGGGGAATCCTACGAGCAGTACTTC.

This clonotype has ten or more counts. The chain couples TRBV2 to TRBJ1-1; 9 bases align to TRBD1. CDR3 length: 15 amino acids. The V segment lost 4 bases and the J segment 4 bases; nucleotides outside the gene matches: 7. The V gene's germline CDR1 is SNHLY and CDR2 FYNNEI. The chain's CDR3 is CASSAGTGFGTEAFF. The CDR3 nucleotides are TGTGCCAGCAGTGCCGGGACAGGGTTTGGCACTGAAGCTTTCTTT.

This clonotype has at least ten counts. This rearrangement joins TRBV7-2 to TRBJ2-7; perhaps TRBD1 as D (5 bases). Between the trimmed V and J ends, which lost 3 bases and 2 bases, there was a span of 11 bases. Germline CDR1 SGHTA, CDR2 FQGNSA. The CDR3 is 14 amino acids. CDR3 in DNA: TGTGCCAGCAGCTTGTCGCAGGGCCCCTACGAGCAGTACTTC. Translation gives CASSLSQGPYEQYF.

This clonotype was detected only once. The chain uses TRBV11-2 and TRBJ2-7, with 7 bases that match TRBD2. CDR3 length: 15 residues. The V segment lost 1 base and the J segment 6 bases; nucleotides outside the gene matches: 9. Germline assignment: CDR1 SGHAT and CDR2 FQNNGV. The CDR3 is CASSLVWRGTVEQYF. For the CDR3, the DNA is TGTGCCAGCAGCTTAGTCTGGCGGGGGACCGTCGAGCAGTACTTC.

The CDR3 coding sequence is TGTGCCAGCAGCTTATGGGGGGAAGGTTTAAAGGACGAGCAGTACTTC. As protein: CASSLWGEGLKDEQYF. The chain joins TRBV11-1 to TRBJ2-7, with D tentatively TRBD2 (6 bases). Per germline, CDR1 SGHAT and CDR2 FQDESV (reference sequence). The CDR3 is made up of 16 amino acids. The V and J ends lost 2 bases and 5 bases respectively, with 19 bases between them.

The table lists this clonotype with many counts. This sequence joins TRBV12-3 or TRBV12-4 and TRBJ2-5; perhaps TRBD2 as D (5 bases). Deletions cut 5 bases from V and 5 bases from J, with 9 bases between. The CDR3 extends over 12 amino acids. This CDR3 is CASSTWEETQYF. The CDR3 nucleotides are TGTGCCAGCAGTACTTGGGAGGAGACCCAGTACTTC.

This clonotype occurred a few times. This rearrangement joins TRBV30 to TRBJ2-6, with TRBD2 as a possible D gene (6 bases). Germline V lookup: CDR1 GTSNPN, CDR2 SVGIG (reference sequence). The CDR3 is 15 residues long. V was pared by 0 bases and J by 2 bases, with 8 bases between. CDR3 DNA sequence: TGTGCCTGGAGTGTAGGAGGGGCTGGGGCCAACGTCCTGACTTTC. This sequence encodes CAWSVGGAGANVLTF.

V and J are TRBV7-8 and TRBJ2-1; TRBD2 is a possible D gene (6 bases). The J call is in doubt because the DNA end fits TRBJ2-5 better. The CDR3 consists of 14 residues. Germline CDR1 SGHVS, CDR2 FQNEAQ. CDR3 sequence reads: CASRLGTAQETQYF. The CDR3, as DNA: TGTGCCAGCAGACTGGGGACTGCACAAGAGACCCAGTACTTC.

The chain joins TRBV5-4 to TRBJ2-1; D possibly matches TRBD1 or TRBD2 (5 bases each). The J call may be mistaken, given a closer DNA end match to TRBJ2-7. Germline CDR1 is SGHNT and CDR2 is YYREEE (reference sequence). The CDR3 is 15 residues long. CDR3 DNA: TGTGCCAGCAGCCCCACCGGGGCGCCTTACAATGAGCAGTACTTC. Translated: CASSPTGAPYNEQYF.

In this sample, this clonotype turned up many times. This rearrangement joins TRBV7-9 to TRBJ1-5; possible D gene TRBD1, 5 bases. The germline CDR1 and CDR2 sequences are SEHNR and FQNEAQ (reference sequence). V was trimmed by 5 bases and J by 5 bases, leaving 13 bases between them. The CDR3 has 14 amino acids. The CDR3 DNA reads as TGTGCCAGCAGCGACCAGGGTTACGATCAGCCCCAGCATTTT. This encodes CASSDQGYDQPQHF.

Details on this clonotype: A much larger clone sits a single nucleotide away, making a read error possible. The chain recombines TRBV7-9 with TRBJ2-5; D might be TRBD2 (5 bases). V lost 2 bases, J lost 11 bases, and 24 bases lay in between. The CDR3 length is 16 residues. Germline values: CDR1 SEHNR, CDR2 FQNEAQ (reference sequence). CDR3 loop: CASSLIGVSSYSEQYF. The CDR3 DNA is TGTGCCAGCAGCTTAATCGGGGTAAGCTCCTACAGTGAGCAGTACTTC. Drawing the rest from reference TRBV7-9 and TRBJ2-5, the complete variable domain is DTGVSQNPRHKITKRGQNVTFRCDPISEHNRLYWYRQTLGQGPEFLTYFQNEAQLEKSRLLSDRFSAERPKGSFSTLEIQRTEQGDSAMYLCASSLIGVSSYSEQYFGPGTRLLVL.

This clonotype turned up a few times. V and J are TRBV28 and TRBJ2-2; TRBD1 is a possible D gene (6 bases). The CDR3 has 16 amino acids. CDR1 MDHEN and CDR2 SYDVKM come from the germline V gene. The V end lost 5 bases, the J end lost 1 base, and 14 bases lay between the germline ends. CDR3 residues: CASSPHREMNTGELFF. The CDR3 DNA reads as TGTGCCAGCAGTCCTCACAGGGAGATGAACACCGGGGAGCTGTTTTTT. The full variable domain, rest sourced from reference TRBV28 and TRBJ2-2, is DVKVTQSSRYLVKRTGEKVFLECVQDMDHENMFWYRQDPGLGLRLIYFSYDVKMKEKGDIPEGYSVSREKKERFSLILESASTNQTSMYLCASSPHREMNTGELFFGEGSRLTVL.

This clonotype has more than one count but fewer than ten. A much larger clone lies one base from this, so it may be a read error. The chain couples TRBV28 to TRBJ1-1; a weak D match, TRBD1 (6 bases). V lost 8 bases and J lost 4, with 23 bases in between. In germline, CDR1 is MDHEN, CDR2 SYDVKM. The CDR3 extends over 16 amino acids. CDR3 protein: CASLNIGQRRGTEAFF. CDR3 DNA sequence: TGTGCCAGCCTTAACATCGGACAGAGACGAGGCACTGAAGCTTTCTTT.

In regard to this clonotype: With a much larger clone just one base away, this may be a read error. Lacking the conserved final phenylalanine or tryptophan, this CDR3 likely reflects a read error. This chain connects TRBV4-3 to TRBJ1-5; D remains unclear. Germline-derived CDR1 and CDR2 are LGHNA and YSLEER. The CDR3 contains 16 residues. V was clipped by 4 bases and J by 3 bases, with 16 bases between them. The CDR3 loop is CASSPRPYRDNQPQHL. The CDR3 coding sequence is TGCGCCAGCAGCCCACGACCTTACAGAGACAATCAGCCCCAGCATCTT.

Many counts were recorded for this clonotype. CDR3 nucleotides: TGCGCCAGCAGCCCAAGGGCCGCACGGATCTCCTACGAGCAGTACTTC. This encodes CASSPRAARISYEQYF. The rearrangement joins TRBV4-1 to TRBJ2-7; D not resolved. With 4 bases removed from V and 0 bases from J, the gap between germline ends came to 16 bases. The CDR3 totals 16 residues. Germline lookup yields CDR1 MGHRA and CDR2 YSYEKL.

This clonotype was observed a few times. The chain recombines TRBV7-9 with TRBJ2-1, with TRBD1 as a possible D gene (6 bases). Deletions cut 1 base from V and 6 bases from J, with 13 bases between. The CDR3 is made up of 15 amino acids. In germline, CDR1 is SEHNR, CDR2 FQNEAQ (reference sequence). CDR3 sequence (DNA): TGTGCCAGCAGCTTAGGGGCAGGGGTTCTCAATGAGCAGTTCTTC. It specifies CASSLGAGVLNEQFF.

This clonotype was seen many times. The chain's CDR3 is CASQEEEEAFF. CDR3 DNA sequence: TGCGCCAGCCAGGAGGAGGAAGAAGCTTTCTTT. The chain uses TRBV5-1 and TRBJ1-1; no firm D call. CDR3 length equals 11 residues. V lost 7 bases and J lost 8, with 12 bases in between. Germline V gene sequence: CDR1 SGHRS, CDR2 YFSETQ.